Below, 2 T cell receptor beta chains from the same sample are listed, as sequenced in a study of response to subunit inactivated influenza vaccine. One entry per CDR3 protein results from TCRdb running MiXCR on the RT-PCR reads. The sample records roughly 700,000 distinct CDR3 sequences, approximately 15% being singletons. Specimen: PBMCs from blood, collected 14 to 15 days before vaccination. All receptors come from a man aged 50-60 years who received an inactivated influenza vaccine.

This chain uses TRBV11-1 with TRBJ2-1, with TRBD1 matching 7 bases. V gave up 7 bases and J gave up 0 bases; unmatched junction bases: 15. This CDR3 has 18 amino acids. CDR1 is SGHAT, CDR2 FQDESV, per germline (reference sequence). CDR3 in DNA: TGTGCCAGCAACTTCCCGAGGGGGCGCAGGAGCTCCTACAATGAGCAGTTCTTC. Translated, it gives CASNFPRGRRSSYNEQFF.

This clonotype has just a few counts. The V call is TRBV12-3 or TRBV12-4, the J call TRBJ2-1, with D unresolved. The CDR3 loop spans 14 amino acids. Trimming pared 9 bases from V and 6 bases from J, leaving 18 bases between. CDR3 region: CASRTTAGPNEQFF. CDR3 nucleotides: TGTGCCAGTAGAACAACCGCTGGTCCCAATGAGCAGTTCTTC.